The TCR beta chain under discussion was sequenced for a study of blood T cell repertoires in COVID-19. The table came from immunoSEQ multiplex PCR; TCRdb's copy has only in-frame clones and leaves some out. The sample includes 25,000 to 35,000 clones, 70% to 90% of them seen just once. The CDR3 loop spans 19 amino acids. V gave up 0 bases and J gave up 4 bases; unmatched junction bases: 16. Germline V gives CDR1 ENHRY, CDR2 SYGVKD. The TCR comes from a human donor in a cohort sampled during active COVID-19. The rearrangement joins TRBV10-3 to TRBJ2-5; 8 nucleotides align to TRBD2. The sample comprised peripheral blood. In nucleotides, the CDR3 is TGTGCCATCAGTGAGTCGATTGGGATGGTAGCGGGGACGCGAGAGACCCAGTACTTC. It is translated as CAISESIGMVAGTRETQYF.